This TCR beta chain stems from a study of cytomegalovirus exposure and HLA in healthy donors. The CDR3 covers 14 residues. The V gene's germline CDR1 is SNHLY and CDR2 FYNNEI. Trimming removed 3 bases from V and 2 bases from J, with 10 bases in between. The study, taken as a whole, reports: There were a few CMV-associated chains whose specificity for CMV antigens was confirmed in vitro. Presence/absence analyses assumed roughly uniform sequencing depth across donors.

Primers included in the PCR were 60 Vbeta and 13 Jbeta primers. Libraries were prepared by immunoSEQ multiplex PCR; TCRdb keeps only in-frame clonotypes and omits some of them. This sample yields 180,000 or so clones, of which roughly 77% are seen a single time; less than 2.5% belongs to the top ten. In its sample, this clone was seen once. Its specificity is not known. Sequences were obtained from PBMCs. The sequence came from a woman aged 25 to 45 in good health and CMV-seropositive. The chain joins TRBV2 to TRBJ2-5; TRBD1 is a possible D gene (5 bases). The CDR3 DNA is TGTGCCAGCAGTGAGGGGCCAAGACAAGAGACCCAGTACTTC. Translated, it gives CASSEGPRQETQYF.